Given below is one T cell receptor beta chain in context. The antigen remains undetermined. V gave up 3 bases and J gave up 4 bases; unmatched junction bases: 4. Germline loops: CDR1 KGHSH, CDR2 LQKENI. The length of the CDR3 is 14 residues. PCR employed 60 Vbeta and 13 Jbeta primers. Study processing details: Per a later analysis, the number of unique TCR beta chains was approximately 80 million, of which around 10 million were shared. Data came from immunoSEQ multiplex PCR; TCRdb stores just in-frame clones and leaves some out. The V and J calls and clone size are taken from that table; D and trimming were inferred from the DNA. The data show some 170,000 clones, nearly 80% seen once. The sample originates from a study of cytomegalovirus exposure and HLA in healthy donors. Broader study findings: Per published accounts, TCR beta sequences correctly predicted the HLA-A and HLA-B alleles of most subjects. The authors enumerated over 150 TCR beta chains as linked to cytomegalovirus. The number of N-insertions in an Asian-associated ancestry cluster was reportedly below the roughly 670-donor mean in a later analysis.

This sequence was found in a man in his forties in good health and CMV-seropositive. Sequencing input: PBMCs. The chain couples TRBV18 to TRBJ2-5, with 8 bases aligning to TRBD1. The CDR3 protein is CASSPRTGRETQYF. The CDR3 DNA sequence: TGTGCCAGCTCACCCCGGACAGGGAGAGAGACCCAGTACTTC.